What follows are 22 T cell receptor beta chains derived from one specimen sequenced in a study of T cell responses to AZD1222 COVID-19 vaccine. Clones were read by immunoSEQ multiplex PCR, and TCRdb kept only the in-frame ones, dropping some. Counted here are about 100,000 clones, about 90% occurring once; the ten biggest clones make up approximately 9%. Sequenced material: peripheral blood, taken on day 0 of AZD1222 vaccination. The receptors shown here come from an adult in good health.

The genes are TRBV24-1 and TRBJ1-1; 7 nucleotides agree with TRBD1. Germline trimming cut 3 bases from V and 1 base from J; bases unmatched to any gene: 4. This CDR3 has 15 amino acids. CDR1 is KGHDR and CDR2 is SFDVKD in the germline V gene. The CDR3 nucleotides are TGTGCCACCAGTGATAAGACAGGGCCGAACACTGAAGCTTTCTTT. Amino acids: CATSDKTGPNTEAFF.

The V and J genes are TRBV7-2 and TRBJ2-1; D not resolved. Germline CDR1 and CDR2: SGHTA and FQGNSA. This CDR3 is 13 amino acids long. With 3 bases removed from V and 6 bases from J, the gap between germline ends came to 9 bases. CDR3: CASSFIRGNEQFF. For the CDR3, the DNA is TGTGCCAGCAGCTTCATTCGAGGCAATGAGCAGTTCTTC.

This clone showed up just a few times. The V gene is TRBV27, the J gene TRBJ2-2, with 12 nucleotides matching TRBD1. Germline CDR1 is MNHEY and CDR2 is SMNVEV (reference sequence). The CDR3 runs 15 residues. The V segment lost 8 bases and the J segment 6 bases; nucleotides outside the gene matches: 7. The CDR3 spells CASGRGQGASGELFF. In DNA form, the CDR3 reads TGTGCCAGCGGAAGGGGACAGGGGGCCTCCGGGGAGCTGTTTTTT.

The rearrangement uses TRBV7-2 and TRBJ2-4; D remains ambiguous. This CDR3 region has 14 residues. V was clipped by 1 base and J by 13 bases, with 17 bases between them. In germline, CDR1 is SGHTA, CDR2 FQGNSA. The chain's CDR3 is CASSLEWAVHDQYF. In nucleotides, the CDR3 is TGTGCCAGCAGCTTAGAATGGGCAGTTCACGACCAGTACTTC.

The genes are TRBV5-1 and TRBJ1-6; D is unresolved. The V gene's germline CDR1 is SGHRS and CDR2 YFSETQ. CDR3 length: 12 residues. V lost 3 bases and J lost 7, with 5 bases in between. The CDR3 here is CASSSSNSPLHF. CDR3 nucleotide sequence: TGCGCCAGCAGCTCGTCAAATTCACCCCTCCACTTT.

The chain carries TRBV4-3 and TRBJ1-6; the D is unclear. Trimming shortened V by 4 bases and J by 8 bases, and 12 bases separated the two germline ends. CDR1 is LGHNA, CDR2 YSLEER, per germline. The CDR3 consists of 14 residues. In nucleotides, the CDR3 is TGCGCCAGCAGCCCCCGATATTGGGATTCACCCCTCCACTTT. Protein: CASSPRYWDSPLHF.

This sequence joins TRBV10-1 and TRBJ2-3, with 8 bases lining up with TRBD1. Looked up from germline, CDR1 is WNHNN and CDR2 is SYGVQD (reference sequence). V gave up 6 bases and J gave up 2 bases; unmatched junction bases: 22. The CDR3 sequence is 20 residues long. CDR3 nucleotide sequence: TGCGCCAGCAGCTCTGAAGGGGGACAGGCCGGTCAGGATTACACAGATACGCAGTATTTT. Amino acid sequence: CASSSEGGQAGQDYTDTQYF.

V is TRBV28 and J is TRBJ2-1, with 9 bases aligning to TRBD2. The CDR3 sequence is 14 residues long. Trimming at V came to 5 bases and at J to 5 bases, leaving 4 bases not matched to a gene. Germline loops: CDR1 MDHEN, CDR2 SYDVKM. In DNA, the CDR3 is TGTGCCAGCAGTATACTAGCGGGTGACAATGAGCAGTTCTTC. Translating gives CASSILAGDNEQFF. Full variable domain (missing parts from reference TRBV28 and TRBJ2-1): DVKVTQSSRYLVKRTGEKVFLECVQDMDHENMFWYRQDPGLGLRLIYFSYDVKMKEKGDIPEGYSVSREKKERFSLILESASTNQTSMYLCASSILAGDNEQFFGPGTRLTVL.

The count of this clone is one. The chain links TRBV24-1 to TRBJ1-1; a weak D match, TRBD1 (6 bases). Germline V gives CDR1 KGHDR, CDR2 SFDVKD. Trimming cost V 4 bases and J 6 bases, with 17 bases left between them. The CDR3 is 15 amino acids. The CDR3, as DNA: TGTGCCACCAGTGACCCTACAGGGCGCGGGGCTGAAGCTTTCTTT. Translating gives CATSDPTGRGAEAFF.

The chain carries TRBV20-1 and TRBJ2-1, with D tentatively TRBD1 (6 bases). CDR1 and CDR2 (germline): DFQATT, SNEGSKA (reference sequence). The CDR3 consists of 15 residues. The germline V and J ends were trimmed by 3 bases and 3 bases, with 15 bases remaining between them. This chain's CDR3 is CSASPGADSYNEQFF. CDR3 nucleotide sequence: TGCAGTGCTAGTCCAGGAGCGGACAGCTACAATGAGCAGTTCTTC.

The chain combines TRBV28 with TRBJ2-1; TRBD2 matches 8 bases. The CDR3 consists of 15 residues. Germline V gene lookup returns CDR1 MDHEN and CDR2 SYDVKM. The V and J ends lost 6 bases and 3 bases, in that order; junction bases with no gene match: 7. The DNA of the CDR3 is TGTGCCAGCAGCCAAGCGGGAGTGTTCTACAATGAGCAGTTCTTC. It encodes CASSQAGVFYNEQFF.

The rearrangement links TRBV6-5 to TRBJ1-5; 7 bases align to TRBD1. The CDR3 has 14 residues. J lost 6 bases, V lost 4 bases, and 6 bases had no gene match. Germline CDR1 reads MNHEY; CDR2 reads SVGAGI. CDR3 region: CASSSNRGGQPQHF. The CDR3 DNA follows: TGTGCCAGCAGTTCAAACAGGGGCGGTCAGCCCCAGCATTTT.

The chain has TRBV27 and TRBJ1-2, with D perhaps matching TRBD1 (5 bases). Germline CDR1 and CDR2: MNHEY and SMNVEV (reference sequence). V dropped 6 bases and J dropped 6 bases, with 17 bases sitting between them. This CDR3 region has 14 residues. CDR3 in DNA: TGTGCCAGCAGCTTCCGGGGACCCCCCGATGGCTACACCTTC. Translated: CASSFRGPPDGYTF.

This sequence joins TRBV18 and TRBJ2-7; D is uncertain. Germline lookup yields CDR1 KGHSH and CDR2 LQKENI. The CDR3 is 14 residues long. Trimming removed 2 bases from V and 0 bases from J, with 8 bases in between. As DNA, the CDR3 is TGTGCCAGCTCACCAGTCAGCAGCTCCTACGAGCAGTACTTC. Translating gives CASSPVSSSYEQYF.

The V call is TRBV29-1, the J call TRBJ2-7; TRBD1 matches at 9 bases. Germline V gene data show CDR1 as SQVTM and CDR2 as ANQGSEA. CDR3 length: 15 residues. The V and J ends lost 3 bases and 4 bases, in that order; junction bases with no gene match: 10. The CDR3: CSVDWSGQGSYEQYF. As DNA, the CDR3 is TGCAGCGTTGATTGGTCAGGACAGGGGTCGTACGAGCAGTACTTC.

This clone was recorded only once. CDR3 loop: CASSIRVEVTEAFF. The CDR3 DNA reads as TGTGCCAGTAGTATTAGGGTCGAGGTCACTGAAGCTTTCTTT. This chain connects TRBV19 to TRBJ1-1; D unclear. This CDR3 has 14 residues. Germline V gene data show CDR1 as LNHDA and CDR2 as SQIVND (reference sequence). V was pared by 3 bases and J by 4 bases, with 12 bases between.

This chain joins TRBV28 and TRBJ1-5, with TRBD1 identical over 7 bases. The CDR3 contains 15 residues. J lost 4 bases, V lost 6 bases, and 9 bases had no gene match. CDR1 and CDR2 (germline): MDHEN, SYDVKM. CDR3 in DNA: TGTGCCAGCAGCAAGACAGGGTTCAGGAATCAGCCCCAGCATTTT. Translation: CASSKTGFRNQPQHF.

The chain joins TRBV11-2 to TRBJ2-3; no reliable D call. Germline V gene sequence: CDR1 SGHAT, CDR2 FQNNGV. The V end was cut by 0 bases, the J end by 1 base, with 8 bases between. This CDR3 has 15 amino acids. CDR3: CASSLDGGRTDTQYF. For the CDR3, the DNA is TGTGCCAGCAGCTTAGATGGCGGACGCACAGATACGCAGTATTTT.

The V and J genes are TRBV27 and TRBJ2-1, with D uncertain. With 3 bases removed from V and 9 bases from J, the gap between germline ends came to 6 bases. CDR3 length: 11 amino acids. CDR1 MNHEY and CDR2 SMNVEV come from the germline V gene (reference sequence). CDR3 residues: CASSLSTEQFF. The CDR3 DNA reads as TGTGCCAGCAGTTTGAGTACTGAGCAGTTCTTC.

The chain carries TRBV2 and TRBJ2-4; possibly TRBD1 or TRBD2 for D (5 bases each). V was cut by 2 bases and J by 3 bases, with 8 bases left in between. CDR1 is SNHLY, CDR2 FYNNEI, per germline. This CDR3 is 14 amino acids long. The CDR3 nucleotides are TGTGCCAGCAGTGAACAGGGAGTCAAAAACATTCAGTACTTC. Amino acids: CASSEQGVKNIQYF.

V is TRBV15 and J is TRBJ2-1; either TRBD1 or TRBD2 may supply D (6 bases each). The CDR3 is 16 amino acids. CDR1 is LNHNV, CDR2 YYDKDF, per germline (reference sequence). V was trimmed by 5 bases and J by 9 bases, leaving 23 bases between them. The CDR3 nucleotides are TGTGCCACCAGCCGTGGAGGGGAGGCGTTGGGGGCTGAGCAGTTCTTC. Translating it yields CATSRGGEALGAEQFF.

The chain couples TRBV2 to TRBJ1-1; 8 bases map to TRBD1. V shed 8 bases, J shed 2 bases, and the junction held 7 bases outside the gene matches. Germline V gene lookup returns CDR1 SNHLY and CDR2 FYNNEI. The CDR3 is 14 amino acids. The CDR3 sequence is CASDSDRVNTEAFF. CDR3 nucleotide sequence: TGTGCCAGCGACTCGGACAGGGTAAACACTGAAGCTTTCTTT.